These T cell receptor beta chains were read from a single sample in a study of blood T cell repertoires in COVID-19. Some clones are missing from TCRdb's copy, which holds only in-frame ones; the method was immunoSEQ multiplex PCR. This table holds approximately 90,000 clones, roughly nine tenths found once. Material: peripheral blood. The receptors shown here come from a woman aged 65 to 85 with acute or convalescent COVID-19. The CDR3 runs from the conserved cysteine through the conserved F or W. A D gene is named only where the DNA matches it firmly. Where a row states a size, it is once, few, many or the class of an expanded clone; other rows omit it.

V gene,clone size,J gene,D gene,CDR3 protein,CDR3 DNA
TRBV7-8,.,TRBJ1-2,.,CASSLAGDGYGYTF,TGTGCCAGCAGCTTAGCCGGAGATGGTTATGGCTACACCTTC
TRBV3-1/TRBV3-2,.,TRBJ2-7,.,CASRQHGGYEQYF,TGTGCCAGCAGACAGCACGGGGGCTACGAGCAGTACTTC
TRBV19,.,TRBJ1-2,TRBD1,CASSPRDRPTYGYTF,TGTGCCAGTAGCCCCCGGGACAGGCCCACATATGGCTACACCTTC
TRBV6-2/TRBV6-3,.,TRBJ2-5,TRBD2,CASSAGTSGRWETQYF,TGTGCCAGCAGCGCCGGGACTAGCGGGAGATGGGAGACCCAGTACTTC
TRBV6-1,.,TRBJ2-5,TRBD1,CASSEQWTGGETQYF,TGTGCCAGCAGTGAACAGTGGACAGGCGGGGAGACCCAGTACTTC
TRBV9,.,TRBJ2-3,TRBD2,CASSLSGGDTQYF,TGTGCCAGCAGCCTTAGCGGGGGGGATACGCAGTATTTT
TRBV6-2/TRBV6-3,.,TRBJ2-3,TRBD2,CASSYGGRAFGTDTQYF,TGTGCCAGCAGTTACGGCGGGAGGGCCTTTGGCACAGATACGCAGTATTTT
TRBV6-6,.,TRBJ1-3,.,CASSYEANSGNTIYF,TGTGCCAGCAGTTATGAGGCGAACTCTGGAAACACCATATATTTT
TRBV28,.,TRBJ2-2,.,CASSFELAGVGELFF,TGTGCCAGCAGTTTTGAACTAGCAGGCGTCGGGGAGCTGTTTTTT
TRBV1,.,TRBJ1-2,.,CTSSQGGKGGDQANYGYTF,TGCACCAGCAGCCAAGGGGGCAAAGGGGGTGACCAAGCTAACTATGGCTACACCTTC
TRBV6-1,.,TRBJ1-4,TRBD1,CASSEAPVLRGEKLFF,TGTGCCAGCAGTGAAGCGCCGGTCCTCAGGGGGGAAAAACTGTTTTTT
TRBV6-2/TRBV6-3,.,TRBJ2-5,TRBD2,CASSRTSGRAGETQYF,TGTGCCAGCAGCCGGACTAGCGGGAGGGCCGGGGAGACCCAGTACTTC
TRBV10-3,.,TRBJ1-4,.,CAISDSQNNEKLFF,TGTGCCATCAGTGACAGTCAGAATAATGAAAAACTGTTTTTT
TRBV25-1,.,TRBJ2-1,TRBD2,CASSEMSGSSYNEQFF,TGTGCCAGCAGTGAAATGAGCGGGAGCTCCTACAATGAGCAGTTCTTC
TRBV9,.,TRBJ1-3,.,CASSVDLGGSGNTIYF,TGTGCCAGCAGCGTAGACCTCGGGGGATCTGGAAACACCATATATTTT
TRBV10-3,.,TRBJ2-7,.,CAISAGDYYEQYF,TGTGCCATCAGTGCAGGGGACTACTACGAGCAGTACTTC
TRBV5-1,.,TRBJ1-1,TRBD1,CASRRSQGADTEAFF,TGCGCCAGCAGACGATCTCAGGGGGCGGACACTGAAGCTTTCTTT
TRBV5-4,.,TRBJ2-5,.,CASSSKAVQETQYF,TGTGCCAGCAGCAGCAAAGCGGTTCAAGAGACCCAGTACTTC
TRBV4-2,.,TRBJ2-5,TRBD1,CASSQDDNRGLKTQYF,TGTGCCAGCAGCCAAGATGACAACAGGGGGCTGAAGACCCAGTACTTC
TRBV7-8,.,TRBJ2-2,.,CASSPRPSSANTGELFF,TGTGCCAGCAGCCCCAGGCCTTCTAGCGCGAACACCGGGGAGCTGTTTTTT
TRBV2,.,TRBJ1-1,.,CASSRQLLRTEAFF,TGTGCCAGCAGTCGACAGCTGCTACGGACTGAAGCTTTCTTT
TRBV20-1,.,TRBJ1-4,.,CSASDPAGNLNEKLFF,TGCAGTGCTAGTGACCCAGCGGGGAACCTTAATGAAAAACTGTTTTTT
TRBV27,.,TRBJ2-3,TRBD2,CASSPRGGRTDTQYF,TGTGCCAGCAGTCCACGCGGGGGACGCACAGATACGCAGTATTTT
TRBV14,.,TRBJ2-7,TRBD1,CASSQPGQGVYEQYF,TGTGCCAGCAGCCAACCAGGACAGGGGGTCTACGAGCAGTACTTC
TRBV3-1/TRBV3-2,.,TRBJ2-2,TRBD2,CASSRTLAGNTGELFF,TGTGCCAGCAGCCGCACGCTAGCGGGAAACACCGGGGAGCTGTTTTTT
TRBV19,.,TRBJ1-5,TRBD1,CASSIVSGTGGNQPQHF,TGTGCCAGTAGTATAGTATCGGGGACAGGGGGCAATCAGCCCCAGCATTTT
TRBV7-9,.,TRBJ2-3,TRBD1,CASSLGGQGLTDTQYF,TGTGCCAGCAGCTTAGGGGGACAGGGGCTCACAGATACGCAGTATTTT
TRBV28,once,TRBJ1-1,.,CASSFPTTGSTEAFF,TGTGCCAGCAGTTTCCCTACTACAGGATCCACTGAAGCTTTCTTT
TRBV19,.,TRBJ1-2,.,CASSTLSGSYGYTF,TGTGCCAGTAGTACCCTGTCAGGGTCCTATGGCTACACCTTC
TRBV19,.,TRBJ1-5,.,CASSRGREAAGQPQHF,TGTGCCAGTAGTAGGGGGCGTGAAGCGGCGGGTCAGCCCCAGCATTTT
TRBV6-6,few,TRBJ1-6,TRBD1,CASSTGTGDSPLHF,TGTGCCAGCAGCACCGGGACAGGGGATTCACCCCTCCACTTT
TRBV6-5,few,TRBJ1-2,.,CASSPSRQNYGYTF,TGTGCCAGCAGCCCCTCCCGACAAAACTATGGCTACACCTTC
TRBV5-1,.,TRBJ2-7,.,CASSSRLPPYEQYF,TGCGCCAGCAGCTCTAGACTACCCCCCTACGAGCAGTACTTC
TRBV14,.,TRBJ1-2,.,CASSQGARANYGYTF,TGTGCCAGCAGCCAAGGTGCCAGGGCCAACTATGGCTACACCTTC
TRBV11-2,.,TRBJ2-3,TRBD2,CASSFTAGGGDTQYF,TGTGCCAGCAGCTTTACAGCGGGGGGCGGGGATACGCAGTATTTT
TRBV3-1/TRBV3-2,.,TRBJ1-4,.,CASSHVSNRDIKLFF,TGTGCCAGCAGCCACGTCTCGAATCGGGACATAAAACTGTTTTTT
TRBV6-6,.,TRBJ2-5,.,CASSWQGQGMAETQYF,TGTGCCAGCAGTTGGCAGGGGCAGGGGATGGCAGAGACCCAGTACTTC
TRBV7-9,.,TRBJ2-3,TRBD2,CASSLGSSGSTDTQYF,TGTGCCAGCAGCTTAGGATCTAGCGGGAGCACAGATACGCAGTATTTT
TRBV6-5,few,TRBJ1-1,.,CASTSGGGIEAFF,TGTGCCAGCACCTCCGGGGGGGGAATTGAAGCTTTCTTT
TRBV28,.,TRBJ1-2,.,CASSLLGVYGYTF,TGTGCCAGCAGTTTGTTGGGAGTATATGGCTACACCTTC
TRBV21-1,few,TRBJ1-1,.,CASTIPQGTHTEAFF,TGTGCCAGCACCATACCGCAGGGCACGCACACTGAAGCTTTCTTT
TRBV15,.,TRBJ1-4,.,CATSRDLVQGQKLFF,TGTGCCACCAGCAGAGATCTAGTTCAAGGTCAAAAACTGTTTTTT
TRBV6-1,.,TRBJ1-5,TRBD1,CASSEGQGVGNQPQHF,TGTGCCAGCAGTGAAGGACAGGGTGTGGGCAATCAGCCCCAGCATTTT
TRBV25-1,.,TRBJ1-1,.,CASAREVAFF,TGTGCCAGTGCCCGGGAGGTAGCTTTCTTT
TRBV2,.,TRBJ1-2,.,CASRDGGTLGYTF,TGTGCCAGCAGAGATGGCGGAACCTTAGGCTACACCTTC
TRBV24-1,.,TRBJ1-5,TRBD1,CATSEGTGGGQPQHF,TGTGCCACCAGTGAAGGGACAGGGGGCGGACAGCCCCAGCATTTT
TRBV27,few,TRBJ1-1,.,CASSFTVNTEAFF,TGTGCCAGCAGTTTTACAGTAAACACTGAAGCTTTCTTT
TRBV28,.,TRBJ2-7,.,CASRTTGYEQYF,TGTGCCAGCAGAACGACAGGATACGAGCAGTACTTC